The 9 T cell receptor beta chains in this list originate from one sample, sequenced in a study. TCRdb ran MiXCR on the 5' RACE reads and lists one entry per CDR3 protein. The sample includes 600 to 650 distinct CDR3 sequences, around 13% of them seen just once. The specimen sequenced was total memory T cells from blood PBMCs. Subset defined: transitional memory CD4+ T cells. The origin of the receptors is a female donor with HIV.

This clonotype was seen only a few times. The chain is built from TRBV15 and TRBJ2-6; D is uncertain. CDR1 and CDR2 (germline): LNHNV, YYDKDF (reference sequence). V dropped 0 bases and J dropped 3 bases, with 6 bases sitting between them. The CDR3 has 15 amino acids. The CDR3 coding sequence is TGTGCCACCAGCAGAGATCGCGGTGGGGCCAACGTCCTGACTTTC. Its translation is CATSRDRGGANVLTF. Using reference TRBV15 and TRBJ2-6 for the parts outside the CDR3, the full variable domain is DAMVIQNPRYQVTQFGKPVTLSCSQTLNHNVMYWYQQKSSQAPKLLFHYYDKDFNNEADTPDNFQSRRPNTSFCFLDIRSPGLGDTAMYLCATSRDRGGANVLTFGAGSRLTVL.

This clonotype was detected only a few times. The chain uses TRBV28 and TRBJ1-1; 7 nucleotides line up with TRBD1. Germline V CDR1 and CDR2: MDHEN, SYDVKM. The CDR3 runs to 16 residues. The V and J ends lost 1 base and 5 bases, in that order; junction bases with no gene match: 10. CDR3 in DNA: TGTGCCAGCAGTTTATCACAGGGAAGGGGGCCTACTGAAGCTTTCTTT. Residues: CASSLSQGRGPTEAFF. Complete variable domain (other parts from reference TRBV28 and TRBJ1-1): DVKVTQSSRYLVKRTGEKVFLECVQDMDHENMFWYRQDPGLGLRLIYFSYDVKMKEKGDIPEGYSVSREKKERFSLILESASTNQTSMYLCASSLSQGRGPTEAFFGQGTRLTVV.

This clonotype was seen a few times. The chain uses TRBV12-3 or TRBV12-4 and TRBJ2-6; D not certain. Trimming took 6 bases from V and 4 from J, leaving 10 bases between them. The CDR3 is 14 residues long. The CDR3 sequence: CASSWTPGANVLTF. The CDR3, as DNA: TGTGCCAGCAGCTGGACCCCCGGGGCCAACGTCCTGACTTTC.

This clonotype appeared a few times. The chain joins TRBV3-1 to TRBJ2-2; the D gene could be TRBD1 or TRBD2 (5 bases each). This CDR3 has 15 amino acids. The V end was cut by 1 base, the J end by 7 bases, with 13 bases between. Per the germline V gene, CDR1 is LGHDT and CDR2 is YNNKEL (reference sequence). Here the CDR3 reads CASSQVTRGHGELFF. DNA for the CDR3: TGTGCCAGCAGCCAAGTTACGAGGGGCCACGGGGAGCTGTTTTTT.

This clonotype was picked up a small number of times. The V gene is TRBV15, the J gene TRBJ2-2; TRBD2 agrees at 8 bases. CDR3 length: 16 amino acids. Germline loops: CDR1 LNHNV, CDR2 YYDKDF (reference sequence). V lost 2 bases to trimming and J lost 4 bases; unmatched junction nucleotides: 6. The CDR3 region has the DNA TGTGCCACCAGCAGACCAGGACTAGCTGGCACCGGGGAGCTGTTTTTT. Protein: CATSRPGLAGTGELFF. The full variable domain, with the rest looked up from reference TRBV15 and TRBJ2-2, is DAMVIQNPRYQVTQFGKPVTLSCSQTLNHNVMYWYQQKSSQAPKLLFHYYDKDFNNEADTPDNFQSRRPNTSFCFLDIRSPGLGDTAMYLCATSRPGLAGTGELFFGEGSRLTVL.

For this clonotype: Possible read error: a much larger clone is one base away. V usage is TRBV6-4 and J usage is TRBJ2-7; the D call may be TRBD1 or TRBD2 (5 bases each). V lost 5 bases and J lost 2, with 10 bases in between. This CDR3 region has 13 residues. Germline-derived CDR1 and CDR2 are MRHNA and SNTAGT. This CDR3 reads CASSRRGPYEQYF. In DNA form, the CDR3 reads TGTGCCAGCAGTCGCCGGGGCCCCTACGAGCAGTACTTC.

The chain joins TRBV7-6 to TRBJ1-1, with D possibly being TRBD1 (6 bases). Germline-derived CDR1 and CDR2 are SGHVS and FNYEAQ. This CDR3 has 14 residues. Trimming took 1 base from V and 6 from J, leaving 12 bases between them. CDR3 loop: CASSLEIGGAEAFF. The DNA for the CDR3 is TGTGCCAGCAGCTTAGAAATTGGGGGCGCTGAAGCTTTCTTT.

By its share, this clonotype is large. The V call is TRBV6-5, the J call TRBJ1-1; D possibly corresponds to TRBD1 (5 bases). The CDR3 length is 16 residues. Germline-derived CDR1 and CDR2 are MNHEY and SVGAGI. V was clipped by 0 bases and J by 1 base, with 12 bases between them. DNA for the CDR3: TGTGCCAGCAGTTACTCGACGGGACTTCCGAACACTGAAGCTTTCTTT. It encodes CASSYSTGLPNTEAFF.

This clonotype was picked up a small number of times. The chain carries TRBV29-1 and TRBJ1-5; D is unclear. The CDR3 has 16 amino acids. V dropped 5 bases and J dropped 0 bases, with 17 bases sitting between them. Germline CDR1 reads SQVTM; CDR2 reads ANQGSEA. The CDR3, as DNA: TGCAGCGTTCTTGGTGAGGGTTCTTATAGCAATCAGCCCCAGCATTTT. This sequence encodes CSVLGEGSYSNQPQHF.